The text below deals with one T cell receptor (beta chain). The antigen is undetermined. Germline-derived CDR1 and CDR2 are MNHNS and SASEGT. The CDR3 contains 13 residues. V gave up 1 base and J gave up 11 bases, with 14 bases separating them. Method: immunoSEQ multiplex PCR; TCRdb's copy keeps in-frame clones and lacks some. The table shows a few million clones, with 90% to 95% occurring only once. The data originate from a study of shared clonotypes between healthy human individuals. Whole-study results and caveats: Rarefaction demonstrated incomplete sorted-subset sequencing despite large depth.

Sequencing was carried out using naive CD4+ T cells sorted from blood. Subset: CD45RA+ positively selected. The chain links TRBV6-1 to TRBJ1-1; a weak D match, TRBD1 (5 bases). This clonotype was obtained from a man aged 18-30 years in good health. CDR3 coding DNA: TGTGCCAGCAGTGAAGTGGGGTACCGGGGGGCTTTCTTT. This codes for CASSEVGYRGAFF.